The 13 T cell receptor beta chains below come from one sample, sequenced in a study of T cells in Graves' hyperthyroidism and ophthalmopathy. RNA transcripts served as the template for amplifying TCR beta CDR3 regions. With the HTBI primer set, the TCR CDR3 went through a first round of RT-PCR. TCRdb re-called the multiplex PCR reads through MiXCR, storing one row per CDR3 protein. The data hold around 190,000 distinct CDR3 sequences, with approximately 16% observed a single time. Sample: blood. The receptors derive from a woman aged 45-60 years with Graves' hyperthyroidism.

This clonotype has a handful of counts. The genes are TRBV10-3 and TRBJ2-2, with unresolved D. There are 15 residues in the CDR3. Trimming took off 8 bases at V and 0 bases at J, with 13 bases between the two ends. Germline V CDR1 and CDR2: ENHRY, SYGVKD. The CDR3 loop reads CAICYSHTNTGELFF. DNA of the CDR3: TGTGCCATCTGCTACAGCCATACGAACACCGGGGAGCTGTTTTTT.

This rearrangement joins TRBV9 to TRBJ2-1; the D is unclear. Germline-derived CDR1 and CDR2 are SGDLS and YYNGEE. V gave up 0 bases and J gave up 13 bases, with 14 bases separating them. This CDR3 region has 13 residues. The CDR3 DNA sequence: TGTGCCAGCAGCGTAGAGTTACTCGCAGAACAGTTCTTC. Encoded protein: CASSVELLAEQFF.

The V gene is TRBV19, the J gene TRBJ1-4; D gene ambiguous. V lost 0 bases to trimming and J lost 5 bases, with 13 bases between them. This CDR3 is built from 16 residues. Germline CDR1 is LNHDA and CDR2 is SQIVND (reference sequence). In nucleotides, the CDR3 is TGTGCCAGTAGTATAGAGGTACAGCTCGTGAATGAAAAACTGTTTTTT. Translating gives CASSIEVQLVNEKLFF.

This clonotype was counted a single time. This rearrangement joins TRBV28 to TRBJ2-1; 11 nucleotides line up with TRBD1. The CDR3 covers 16 residues. With 6 bases clipped from V and 12 bases from J, the junction kept 16 bases outside the gene matches. Germline V gene lookup returns CDR1 MDHEN and CDR2 SYDVKM. DNA of the CDR3: TGTGCCAGCAGCTCCTACGCTGGACAGGGGGCTCTGCGGCAGTTCTTC. Encoded protein: CASSSYAGQGALRQFF.

The table lists this clonotype with many counts. J is TRBJ1-5 and V is TRBV6-1, with 7 bases matching TRBD1. V shed 6 bases and J 3 bases; nucleotides not matched to a gene: 2. Germline V gene data show CDR1 as MNHNS and CDR2 as SASEGT. This CDR3 contains 13 residues. The CDR3 bases are TGTGCCAGCAGGGGACAGTCCAATCAGCCCCAGCATTTT. It yields the protein CASRGQSNQPQHF.

This clonotype came up many times. The chain carries TRBV18 and TRBJ1-5; possible D gene TRBD1, 5 bases. The germline CDR1 and CDR2 sequences are KGHSH and LQKENI. The CDR3 consists of 14 residues. V was clipped by 2 bases and J by 7 bases, with 12 bases between them. The CDR3 is CASSPSQGRQPQHF. The CDR3 DNA sequence: TGTGCCAGCTCACCATCGCAGGGACGACAGCCCCAGCATTTT.

This clonotype has at least ten counts. The gene calls are TRBV7-9 and TRBJ2-1, with D unresolved. Germline V lookup: CDR1 SEHNR, CDR2 FQNEAQ (reference sequence). V was shortened by 5 bases and J by 7 bases, with 15 bases between the two germline ends. The CDR3 sequence is 14 residues long. CDR3 DNA: TGTGCCAGCAGCCTGGAAGGGTCTACAAATGAGCAGTTCTTC. It encodes CASSLEGSTNEQFF.

This clonotype was observed many times. V and J are TRBV2 and TRBJ2-1; D gene ambiguous. Germline CDR1 SNHLY, CDR2 FYNNEI. Trimming removed 2 bases from V and 2 bases from J, with 16 bases in between. The CDR3 consists of 17 residues. CDR3: CASSETGPHSPYNEQFF. DNA for the CDR3: TGTGCCAGCAGTGAAACTGGCCCACACTCCCCCTACAATGAGCAGTTCTTC.

The sample holds a few counts of this clonotype. The V call is TRBV18, the J call TRBJ1-5; 9 positions match TRBD1. The CDR3 is 16 residues long. After removal of 3 bases from V and 5 bases from J, the junction contained 8 bases not matched to a gene. CDR1 is KGHSH, CDR2 LQKENI, per germline. CDR3 DNA sequence: TGTGCCAGCTCACCGGAAGGGGGGACAGGGCATCAGCCCCAGCATTTT. It yields the protein CASSPEGGTGHQPQHF.

The chain uses TRBV30 and TRBJ2-2; D is unclear. The CDR3 runs to 13 residues. Trimming left V 4 bases short and J 6 bases short, with 12 bases between. The germline gives CDR1 GTSNPN, CDR2 SVGIG (reference sequence). In DNA form, the CDR3 reads TGTGCCTGGAACCCATCCCGGTCCGGGGAGCTGTTTTTT. As protein: CAWNPSRSGELFF.

This clonotype was observed at least ten times. This chain connects TRBV5-1 to TRBJ2-7; 7 bases agree with TRBD1. The germline V gene has CDR1 SGHRS and CDR2 YFSETQ. This CDR3 has 15 residues. Trimming cost V 1 base and J 2 bases; bases outside gene matches: 6. CDR3 in amino acids: CASSLLPTGTYEQYF. CDR3 bases: TGCGCCAGCAGCTTGCTACCGACAGGGACCTACGAGCAGTACTTC.

In its sample, this clonotype was seen many times. The chain uses TRBV6-4 and TRBJ2-3, with TRBD1 matching 10 bases. V lost 2 bases and J lost 2; bases outside the gene matches: 1. Germline CDR1 is MRHNA and CDR2 is SNTAGT. There are 15 residues in the CDR3. The CDR3 region has the DNA TGTGCCAGCAGTGACGGGACAGGGGACACAGATACGCAGTATTTT. Translation: CASSDGTGDTDTQYF.

The chain uses TRBV6-2 or TRBV6-3 and TRBJ1-4; no clear D gene. The germline CDR1 and CDR2 sequences are MNHEY and SVGEGT. Trimming cost V 2 bases and J 8 bases, with 6 bases left between them. The CDR3 has 12 amino acids. CDR3: CASSYPAEKLFF. The CDR3 DNA follows: TGTGCCAGCAGTTACCCAGCGGAAAAACTGTTTTTT.